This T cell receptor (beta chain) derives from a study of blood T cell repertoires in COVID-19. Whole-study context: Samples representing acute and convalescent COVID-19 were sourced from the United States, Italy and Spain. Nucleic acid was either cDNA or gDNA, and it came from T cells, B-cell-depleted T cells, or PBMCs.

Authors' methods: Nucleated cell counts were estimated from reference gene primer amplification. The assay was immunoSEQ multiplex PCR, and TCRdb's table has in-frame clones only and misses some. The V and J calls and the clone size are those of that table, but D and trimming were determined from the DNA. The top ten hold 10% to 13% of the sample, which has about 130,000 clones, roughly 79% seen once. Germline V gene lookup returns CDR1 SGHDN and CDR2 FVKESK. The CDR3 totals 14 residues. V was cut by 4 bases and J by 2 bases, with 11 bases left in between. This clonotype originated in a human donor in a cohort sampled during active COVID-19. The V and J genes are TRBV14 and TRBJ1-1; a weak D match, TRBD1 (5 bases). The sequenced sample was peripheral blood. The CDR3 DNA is TGTGCCAGCAGCCGCGGGGGGACCAACACTGAAGCTTTCTTT. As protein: CASSRGGTNTEAFF.